Detailed here is one T cell receptor (beta chain). Its binding antigen is unknown. No much larger clone is present one base from it, and per-base qualities are unavailable. This sample stems from a study of T cell changes during pregnancy in multiple sclerosis (dated by TCRdb to about 2019). Background on the whole study: The study looked at changes in the T cell repertoire across pregnancy in women with multiple sclerosis.

To prepare the library, the immunoSEQ multiplex PCR assay was applied. This is the immuneACCESS table as TCRdb keeps it, with only in-frame sequences that have V and J called. A part of the clones is gone; compared with another copy, unresolved V genes explain less than half, and the rest is unexplained. A total of fewer than 40,000 clones appear in this sample, 90% of them only once. Approximately 0.39% of the sample is in the top ten clones. Its CDR3 holds 14 amino acids, cysteine through phenylalanine. Here the CDR3 DNA is all that survives: 42 bases in frame from base 1. CDR1 and CDR2 were assigned from the germline V gene (reference sequence) as GTSNPN and SVGIG. At the junction V is shortened by 0 bases and J by 8 bases; bases outside the gene matches: 9.

The receptor comes from a female donor with multiple sclerosis, enrolled in a pregnancy study. The chain employs TRBV30 and TRBJ1-2; 7 bases in the middle match TRBD1. Material: CD4+ T cells from peripheral blood mononuclear cells, obtained in the second trimester of pregnancy. The CDR3: CAWSVKQGGYGYTF. The nucleotides read TGTGCCTGGAGTGTAAAGCAGGGGGGATACGGCTACACCTTC.